These 18 T cell receptor beta chains came from one sample sequenced in a study of cytomegalovirus exposure and HLA in healthy donors. PCR involved 60 Vbeta and 13 Jbeta primers. Method: immunoSEQ multiplex PCR; TCRdb's copy keeps in-frame clones and lacks some. The sample holds around 130,000 clones, around 70% seen once. Source material: PBMCs. The source is a young man in good health and CMV-seropositive.

This sequence joins TRBV4-3 and TRBJ2-5; 8 bases fit TRBD2. Germline loops: CDR1 LGHNA, CDR2 YSLEER. The CDR3 extends over 13 amino acids. V was pared by 4 bases and J by 7 bases, with 5 bases of the junction left unmatched. In DNA, the CDR3 is TGCGCCAGCAGCCCCGTCCGGGGGGGGACCCAGTACTTC. The encoded protein is CASSPVRGGTQYF.

The chain has TRBV5-1 and TRBJ1-1; 8 bases line up with TRBD1. The CDR3 covers 13 residues. Per germline, CDR1 SGHRS and CDR2 YFSETQ. V lost 4 bases and J lost 10; bases outside the gene matches: 9. The CDR3 sequence: CASSPRTGRGAFF. The CDR3 DNA reads TGCGCCAGCAGCCCAAGGACAGGGCGGGGAGCTTTCTTT.

The V gene is TRBV6-5, the J gene TRBJ1-5; D perhaps matches TRBD1 (5 bases). The CDR3 sequence is 12 residues long. Germline lookup yields CDR1 MNHEY and CDR2 SVGAGI. With 11 bases removed from V and 4 bases from J, the gap between germline ends came to 12 bases. As DNA, the CDR3 is TGTGCCGCGGGGACTATTAATCAGCCCCAGCATTTT. Protein sequence: CAAGTINQPQHF.

The chain carries TRBV19 and TRBJ1-5; TRBD1 aligns across 8 bases. V gave up 3 bases and J gave up 2 bases; unmatched junction bases: 15. The CDR3 loop spans 19 amino acids. Germline V lookup: CDR1 LNHDA, CDR2 SQIVND (reference sequence). As DNA, the CDR3 is TGTGCCAGTAGTATGCCCGGACAGGGAGGCGTTATGGGCAATCAGCCCCAGCATTTT. Translating it yields CASSMPGQGGVMGNQPQHF.

This rearrangement joins TRBV7-9 to TRBJ2-5; D not resolved. The CDR3 length is 13 residues. Germline CDR1 and CDR2: SEHNR and FQNEAQ (reference sequence). Trimming removed 3 bases from V and 4 bases from J, with 9 bases in between. CDR3 nucleotides: TGTGCCAGCAGCTTGCGAGGTGTAGAGACCCAGTACTTC. Amino acids: CASSLRGVETQYF.

The rearrangement joins TRBV28 to TRBJ1-2; a weak D match, TRBD1 (6 bases). Germline-derived CDR1 and CDR2 are MDHEN and SYDVKM. V was shortened by 5 bases and J by 3 bases, with 16 bases between the two germline ends. The CDR3 has 15 residues. The CDR3: CASSPWTVQYYGYTF. The CDR3 DNA follows: TGTGCCAGCAGTCCGTGGACAGTTCAATACTATGGCTACACCTTC.

The CDR3 nucleotides are TGCAGCGTGGGGGACAGCTCTGGGGCCAACGTCCTGACTTTC. Its translation is CSVGDSSGANVLTF. The V and J genes are TRBV29-1 and TRBJ2-6; the match to TRBD1 covers 7 bases. Losses at the gene ends were 6 bases for V and 0 bases for J; bases not matched to a gene: 2. Per germline, CDR1 SQVTM and CDR2 ANQGSEA. This CDR3 contains 14 residues.

This clone was observed a few times. A read error may account for a junction end that differs from germline. The V and J genes are TRBV28 and TRBJ2-7; TRBD1 matches 7 bases. CDR1 is MDHEN and CDR2 is SYDVKM in the germline V gene. This CDR3 spans 11 amino acids. The CDR3 nucleotides read TGTGCCAGCAGTTTATTAGGGGGCACCTTCTTC. Translating gives CASSLLGGTFF.

This chain uses TRBV5-6 with TRBJ2-3; D remains unclear. The CDR3 has 13 amino acids. Trimming removed 1 base at V and 6 bases at J, with 9 bases between. Germline V gene data show CDR1 as SGHDT and CDR2 as YYEEEE. CDR3: CASSLSWADTQYF. Here the CDR3 DNA reads TGTGCCAGCAGCTTGAGTTGGGCGGATACGCAGTATTTT. The complete variable domain, with remaining parts taken from reference TRBV5-6 and TRBJ2-3, reads DAGVTQSPTHLIKTRGQQVTLRCSPKSGHDTVSWYQQALGQGPQFIFQYYEEEERQRGNFPDRFSGHQFPNYSSELNVNALLLGDSALYLCASSLSWADTQYFGPGTRLTVL.

The V call is TRBV7-3, the J call TRBJ2-1; 11 positions match TRBD2. After removal of 3 bases from V and 4 bases from J, the junction contained 8 bases not matched to a gene. Germline assignment: CDR1 SGHTA and CDR2 FQGTGA. The CDR3 has 17 residues. CDR3 amino acids: CASSLLAGGSLYNEQFF. DNA for the CDR3: TGTGCCAGCAGCTTGCTAGCGGGAGGATCACTATACAATGAGCAGTTCTTC.

The chain uses TRBV14 and TRBJ2-1; possible D gene TRBD1, 8 bases. Trimming removed 2 bases at V and 4 bases at J, with 21 bases between. There are 18 residues in the CDR3. CDR1 SGHDN and CDR2 FVKESK come from the germline V gene. The CDR3 region is CASSQLTTGGGRYNEQFF. CDR3 in DNA: TGTGCCAGCAGCCAACTGACAACAGGGGGGGGAAGGTACAATGAGCAGTTCTTC.

V is TRBV4-2 and J is TRBJ2-7, with D tentatively TRBD1 (6 bases). Germline loops: CDR1 LGHNA, CDR2 YNFKEQ. There are 11 residues in the CDR3. Trimming took off 1 base at V and 11 bases at J, with 9 bases between the two ends. CDR3 in DNA: TGTGCCAGCAGCCAAGGGGCAGGGGAGTACTTC. This encodes CASSQGAGEYF.

The CDR3 DNA is TGTGCCAGCTCACCGAGAGCACAGGGCGGCACTGAAGCTTTCTTT. Translated: CASSPRAQGGTEAFF. The rearrangement joins TRBV18 to TRBJ1-1, with TRBD1 as a possible D gene (6 bases). Germline V gene sequence: CDR1 KGHSH, CDR2 LQKENI. V gave up 3 bases and J gave up 4 bases, with 15 bases separating them. The CDR3 has 15 amino acids.

In its sample, this clone was seen a few times. V usage is TRBV28 and J usage is TRBJ2-7, with a possible D match to TRBD2 (5 bases). Trimming took 4 bases from V and 3 from J, leaving 16 bases between them. Germline loops: CDR1 MDHEN, CDR2 SYDVKM. CDR3 length: 15 residues. The CDR3 nucleotides are TGTGCCAGCAGTTCCCCCGGGCTAGCCCACTACGAGCAGTACTTC. Protein: CASSSPGLAHYEQYF.

The V call is TRBV5-1, the J call TRBJ1-3; the match to TRBD1 covers 7 bases. Germline CDR1 and CDR2: SGHRS and YFSETQ. V dropped 3 bases and J dropped 0; count of bases not matched to a gene: 6. This CDR3 contains 16 residues. CDR3 coding DNA: TGCGCCAGCAGCTCAACCCCAGGGGGCTCTGGAAACACCATATATTTT. Translation: CASSSTPGGSGNTIYF.

The chain joins TRBV15 to TRBJ2-5; possible D gene TRBD1, 5 bases. The CDR3 consists of 15 residues. Germline values: CDR1 LNHNV, CDR2 YYDKDF (reference sequence). Between the trimmed V and J ends, which lost 5 bases and 2 bases, there was a span of 15 bases. The CDR3 region has the DNA TGTGCCACCAGCCCCCGACCCGACAGACAAGAGACCCAGTACTTC. Translating gives CATSPRPDRQETQYF.

The chain uses TRBV5-6 and TRBJ2-2, with 14 bases matching TRBD2. V was clipped by 1 base and J by 8 bases; unmatched bases: 10. Germline V gene sequence: CDR1 SGHDT, CDR2 YYEEEE. The CDR3 has 18 residues. The CDR3 DNA reads TGTGCCAGCAGCTTGCCCGTTTTGGGACTAGCGGGAGTTGGGGAGCTGTTTTTT. Translation gives CASSLPVLGLAGVGELFF. Drawing the rest from reference TRBV5-6 and TRBJ2-2, the complete variable domain is DAGVTQSPTHLIKTRGQQVTLRCSPKSGHDTVSWYQQALGQGPQFIFQYYEEEERQRGNFPDRFSGHQFPNYSSELNVNALLLGDSALYLCASSLPVLGLAGVGELFFGEGSRLTVL.

Turning to this clone: This sample also contains other DNA sequences that code for the same CDR3. This chain connects TRBV18 to TRBJ2-3, with 10 bases aligning to TRBD2. Germline trimming cut 3 bases from V and 2 bases from J; bases unmatched to any gene: 2. Germline assignment: CDR1 KGHSH and CDR2 LQKENI. CDR3 length: 15 residues. The CDR3 protein is CASSPLAGVTDTQYF. The CDR3 DNA reads TGTGCCAGCTCACCCCTAGCGGGGGTCACAGATACGCAGTATTTT.